The clone carrying this T cell receptor (beta chain) was recorded only once. Antigen: not known. Unsorted PBMC DNA underwent sequencing on ten immunoSEQ deep assay plates. In the original workflow: ImmunoSEQ output lacked quality scores and full-length reads, limiting matched filtering. Repertoires were generated with immunoSEQ multiplex PCR, while TCRdb's copy carries only in-frame clones and drops some. V and J calls plus clone size are reproduced from that table; the DNA served to infer D and trimming. Of some 530,000 clones listed, about 78% were seen once; the top ten hold more than 10%. The sample belongs to a study of shared clonotypes between healthy human individuals. Notes on the study in general: Few donors limited the genetic and exposure-history diversity represented.

Those who donated, Caucasian adults without exception, all lived in Nashville, Tennessee. The TCR was taken from a woman between 35 and 50 years old in good health. Some clones in this sample may be carry-over from other donors' samples. The sequenced sample was PBMCs.

The CDR3 nucleotides are TGTGCCAGCAGCTTAGTGGGTGGAAACACTGAAGCTTTCTTT. It specifies CASSLVGGNTEAFF. The chain carries TRBV11-1 and TRBJ1-1; no clear D gene. This CDR3 has 14 residues. The V and J ends lost 1 base and 2 bases respectively, with 8 bases between them. CDR1 is SGHAT and CDR2 is FQDESV in the germline V gene (reference sequence).